A selection of T cell receptor beta chains follows, all from one sample in a study of blood T cell repertoires in COVID-19. TCRdb's copy holds only in-frame clones and misses some; the assay was immunoSEQ multiplex PCR. The data show some 230,000 clones, 80% to 90% seen once. The sequenced sample was peripheral blood. These receptors were obtained from a young man who had recovered from COVID-19. CDR3s include the opening cysteine and the closing phenylalanine or tryptophan. A D gene is named only where the DNA matches it firmly. Part of the rows lack a size; the others show once, few, many or a class for expanded clones.

- | TRBJ1-4 | TRBV19 | - | TGTGCCAGTAGTATGGGCGGGTTGGATGAAAAACTGTTTTTT | CASSMGGLDEKLFF
few | TRBJ1-5 | TRBV19 | - | TGTGCCAGTAGTATAGCGAGGCAGCCCCAGCATTTT | CASSIARQPQHF
- | TRBJ2-7 | TRBV14 | TRBD1 | TGTGCCAGCAGCCAAGACCCAGGGGGTTGGGGCGAGCAGTACTTC | CASSQDPGGWGEQYF
- | TRBJ2-5 | TRBV19 | - | TGTGCCAGTAGTATCGGGGGAGATGGGGAGACCCAGTACTTC | CASSIGGDGETQYF
- | TRBJ2-6 | TRBV4-1 | - | TGCGCCAGCAGCCAAGGGAGGGCTGGTGGGGCCAACGCCCTGACTTTC | CASSQGRAGGANALTF
- | TRBJ1-1 | TRBV6-5 | TRBD1 | TGTGCCAGCAGTTACGCAGGGGGCGGAACTGAAGCTTTCTTT | CASSYAGGGTEAFF
- | TRBJ2-7 | TRBV30 | - | TGTGCCTGGACGGGACAATACTACGAGCAGTACTTC | CAWTGQYYEQYF
- | TRBJ1-1 | TRBV6-4 | - | TGTGCCAGCAAGAAGGGGTTTTCGAACACTGAAGCTTTCTTT | CASKKGFSNTEAFF
- | TRBJ2-2 | TRBV5-1 | TRBD1 | TGCGCCAGCAGCACCAAAGGACAGGGGAACACCGGGGAGCTGTTTTTT | CASSTKGQGNTGELFF
once | TRBJ2-4 | TRBV5-1 | TRBD1 | TGCGCCAGCAGCGGACAGGATCCCAAAAACATTCAGTACTTC | CASSGQDPKNIQYF
- | TRBJ1-5 | TRBV5-1 | TRBD1 | TGCGCCAGCAGCCTCGGGACAGGGGACAATCAGCCCCAGCATTTT | CASSLGTGDNQPQHF
- | TRBJ2-3 | TRBV5-4 | - | TGTGCCAGCAGCCGGCAGGGGCTGTCCACAGATACGCAGTATTTT | CASSRQGLSTDTQYF
- | TRBJ2-7 | TRBV14 | TRBD1 | TGTGCCAGCAGCTATCGACAGGGGAGGTTGGACGAGCAGTACTTC | CASSYRQGRLDEQYF
- | TRBJ1-1 | TRBV18 | TRBD1 | TGTGCCAGCTCACCGGGACAGGAAGACGCTTTCTTT | CASSPGQEDAFF
- | TRBJ1-4 | TRBV30 | - | TGTGCCTGGAGTGTAGGCGGTTCTGATGAAAAACTGTTTTTT | CAWSVGGSDEKLFF
- | TRBJ1-3 | TRBV4-1 | - | TGCGCCAGCAGCCAAGTATCCCGGGGGGCCGCTGGAAACACCATATATTTT | CASSQVSRGAAGNTIYF
- | TRBJ2-7 | TRBV4-3 | TRBD2 | TGCGCCAGCAGCCAAGGACTAGCCGGCGAGCAGTACTTC | CASSQGLAGEQYF
- | TRBJ2-7 | TRBV7-9 | - | TGTGCCAGCAGCTTAGGACATACGGCCTCCTACGAGCAGTACTTC | CASSLGHTASYEQYF
- | TRBJ1-5 | TRBV5-4 | TRBD1 | TGTGCCAGCAGCCGCGACAGGGGGCAGGATCAGCCCCAGCATTTT | CASSRDRGQDQPQHF
once | TRBJ2-1 | TRBV7-2 | - | TGTGCCAGCAGCACCCTGGGGGCTCCGGTCTTC | CASSTLGAPVF
many | TRBJ2-3 | TRBV7-9 | - | TGTGCCAGCAGCTTTCCCTTAAACGGGGGCACAGATACGCAGTATTTT | CASSFPLNGGTDTQYF
- | TRBJ2-3 | TRBV5-1 | - | TGCGCCAGCAGCTTGGGTAGGAGAGCAGATACGCAGTATTTT | CASSLGRRADTQYF
- | TRBJ1-2 | TRBV30 | - | TGTGCCTGGACCCCGACTAGGCTCAACTATGGCTACACCTTC | CAWTPTRLNYGYTF
- | TRBJ2-7 | TRBV6-2/TRBV6-3 | - | TGTGCCAGCAGTAGGGACTGGCAGGGGGTTGACGAGCAGTACTTC | CASSRDWQGVDEQYF
- | TRBJ1-2 | TRBV5-1 | TRBD1 | TGCGCCAGCAGCGGGGGACAGGGGGCGCCTAACTATGGCTACACCTTC | CASSGGQGAPNYGYTF
- | TRBJ2-5 | TRBV4-2 | TRBD2 | TGTGCCAGCAGCCAAGAGGCCGGGACTAGGGGGGAGACCCAGTACTTC | CASSQEAGTRGETQYF
- | TRBJ1-3 | TRBV9 | - | TGTGCCAGCACCCGGAGCGGGGCGACTGGAAACACCATATATTTT | CASTRSGATGNTIYF
- | TRBJ2-3 | TRBV12-3/TRBV12-4 | - | TGTGCCAGCAGTCCCCACACAGATACGCAGTATTTT | CASSPHTDTQYF
- | TRBJ1-2 | TRBV11-2 | TRBD1 | TGTGCCAGCAGCTTAGATCACGGGACAGTTTATGGCTACACCTTC | CASSLDHGTVYGYTF
- | TRBJ1-1 | TRBV19 | TRBD1 | TGTGCCAGTAGTTCAGGGGGGATCACTGAAGCTTTCTTT | CASSSGGITEAFF
- | TRBJ1-4 | TRBV9 | TRBD1 | TGTGCCAGCAGCTTAACCCCAGGGGGCGCTAATGAAAAACTGTTTTTT | CASSLTPGGANEKLFF
few | TRBJ2-5 | TRBV5-1 | TRBD2 | TGCGCCAGCAGCTTCACTAGCGGGGGGGCCCCAAGACAAGAGACCCAGTACTTC | CASSFTSGGAPRQETQYF
- | TRBJ2-2 | TRBV27 | - | TGTGCCAGCAGTGCCGGGATGAACACCGGGGAGCTGTTTTTT | CASSAGMNTGELFF
- | TRBJ2-3 | TRBV30 | TRBD2 | TGTGCCTGGAGTATAAGCGGGGGAGGGGATACGCAGTATTTT | CAWSISGGGDTQYF
- | TRBJ1-1 | TRBV4-2 | TRBD1 | TGTGCCAGCAGCCTAGAATCTCACAGGGGAGTTCACACTGAAGCTTTCTTT | CASSLESHRGVHTEAFF
- | TRBJ1-3 | TRBV2 | - | TGTGCCAGCAGTGATGGGGGGAATGGAATCGGAAACACCATATATTTT | CASSDGGNGIGNTIYF
- | TRBJ1-5 | TRBV19 | - | TGTGCCAGTAGTATGAGAGCGGGATATCAGCCCCAGCATTTT | CASSMRAGYQPQHF
once | TRBJ2-7 | TRBV3-1/TRBV3-2 | - | TGTGCCAGCAGCCAGCTCAGAGGACGGTCGGACAAACAATCCTCCTACGAGCAGTACTTC | CASSQLRGRSDKQSSYEQYF
- | TRBJ1-2 | TRBV12-3/TRBV12-4 | - | TGTGCCAGCAGTTCGCGAAATGACTATGGCTACACCTTC | CASSSRNDYGYTF
- | TRBJ1-3 | TRBV7-6 | TRBD1 | TGTGCCAGCAGCTTTTGGAGTGGTGGACAGGCTGGAAACACCATATATTTT | CASSFWSGGQAGNTIYF
- | TRBJ2-4 | TRBV5-4 | TRBD2 | TGTGCCAGCAGCTCGGGACTAGCGGGGAGGATAGCCAAAAACATTCAGTACTTC | CASSSGLAGRIAKNIQYF
- | TRBJ2-7 | TRBV6-6 | - | TGTGCCAGCAGTTACTCCCCGGGAATAAGCTCCTACGAGCAGTACTTC | CASSYSPGISSYEQYF
- | TRBJ1-2 | TRBV6-5 | - | TGTGCCAGCAGTTACGAAGGGGTCGGGCACTATGGCTACACCTTC | CASSYEGVGHYGYTF
- | TRBJ1-2 | TRBV10-2 | - | TGCGCCAGCGGGGCAGCGAACTATGGCTACACCTTC | CASGAANYGYTF
- | TRBJ2-3 | TRBV27 | - | TGTGCCAGCAGTTTTCTAGGCAGGACTAGCACAGATACGCAGTATTTT | CASSFLGRTSTDTQYF
- | TRBJ2-7 | TRBV27 | - | TGTGCCAGCAGTTTAGGACAGATCTACGAGCAGTACTTC | CASSLGQIYEQYF
- | TRBJ1-1 | TRBV5-1 | TRBD1 | TGCGCCAGCAGCCGGGGACAGGGCAGAACTGAAGCTTTCTTT | CASSRGQGRTEAFF
- | TRBJ2-7 | TRBV6-5 | - | TGTGCCAGCAGCCACAGGAGTGAGCCCTACGAGCAGTACTTC | CASSHRSEPYEQYF
- | TRBJ1-1 | TRBV6-5 | - | TGTGCCAGCACCCCCGGGGGGGGCTCCCGAGCTTTCTTT | CASTPGGGSRAFF
few | TRBJ1-1 | TRBV11-3 | TRBD1 | TGTGCCAGCAGTCGACAGGGAAACACTGAAGCTTTCTTT | CASSRQGNTEAFF
- | TRBJ1-5 | TRBV7-9 | TRBD1 | TGTGCCAGCTCCGGACAGGGGCGGCAGCCCCAGCATTTT | CASSGQGRQPQHF
- | TRBJ1-1 | TRBV24-1 | - | TGTGCCACCAGGGATGACATGAACACTGAAGCTTTCTTT | CATRDDMNTEAFF
- | TRBJ1-2 | TRBV4-2 | - | TGTGCCAGCAGCCAAGATCTTGGGAGGGGCTACACCTTC | CASSQDLGRGYTF
- | TRBJ1-2 | TRBV14 | - | TGTGCCAGCAGCCAAGAAGTCGGGGATAACTATGGCTACACCTTC | CASSQEVGDNYGYTF
- | TRBJ1-5 | TRBV11-2 | - | TGTGCCAGCAGCTTAAGCAGGGCTAGCAATCAGCCCCAGCATTTT | CASSLSRASNQPQHF
- | TRBJ1-2 | TRBV2 | TRBD1 | TGTGCCAGCAGTTGGGACAGCTCATCTTATGGCTACACCTTC | CASSWDSSSYGYTF
- | TRBJ1-1 | TRBV7-9 | TRBD1 | TGTGCCAGCTTAAGGACAGGGGCTACGAACACTGAAGCTTTCTTT | CASLRTGATNTEAFF
- | TRBJ1-2 | TRBV30 | - | TGTGCCTGGACCCGGGCCGGGGTACCGTATGGCTACACCTTC | CAWTRAGVPYGYTF
- | TRBJ2-4 | TRBV19 | TRBD2 | TGTGCCCGGAGAAGTAGCGGGGGGCGTGTTATAGCCAAAAACATTCAGTACTTC | CARRSSGGRVIAKNIQYF